The T cell receptor (beta chain) described here comes from a study of molecular identifiers for immune sequencing clone quantification (dated by TCRdb to the late 2010s). At the level of the whole study: For a replicate experiment, RNA from 20,000 or 100,000 naive CD8 T cells was divided into five aliquots, and four of the five aliquots were sequenced. The study was a methods study using CD8 T cells to benchmark molecular-identifier clustering-based TCR repertoire sequencing (MIDCIRS) and TCR RNA copy counting. Results the study describes overall, beyond this receptor: Modeling gave approximately 3 recovered TCR RNA copies per cell versus 8 to 10 by digital PCR, implying about 30% capture efficiency. Spiked-in Jurkat TCR RNA equivalent to a single cell was reported to be detectable even among 750,000 to 1,000,000 naive CD8 T cells. When barcode sub-clustering was omitted, TCR diversity was inflated by chimeric consensus sequences, with chimeras reaching as high as 47%. The naive libraries included spiked-in Jurkat TCR RNA (roughly nine copies' worth), and this Jurkat TCR RNA is not part of the donor repertoire. Highly expanded clone sizes could be underestimated if identical TCR molecules share a barcode. Clones above 20 RNA copies held over 99% of molecules in CMV-specific effector cells but under 1% in naive cells.

Including the terminal cysteine and phenylalanine, the CDR3 comprises 14 residues. This entry keeps only the CDR3 DNA: 42 bases, framed from base 1. Deletion took 3 bases off V and 0 bases off J, with a span of 9 bases between the germline ends. Note on this clonotype: The antigen this receptor binds is unknown. No much larger clone is present one base from it, and per-base qualities are unavailable.

Libraries of naive CD8 T cells were generated from roughly 21,000 to 960,000 sorted cells, with 10%, 30% or 50% of the purified RNA used. Naive CD8 T cells, defined as CD8+CD4-CCR7+CD45RA+, were FACS-sorted into RLT Plus buffer on a BD FACSAria II. Detection sensitivity was tested by spiking Jurkat RNA equal to some 10 TCR copies' worth into samples containing roughly 17,000-1,000,000 naive CD8 T cells. Enrichment of CD8 T cells was done with RosetteSep CD8+ T Cell Enrichment Cocktail plus Ficoll-Paque, and ACK red cell lysis came afterward. The receptor library was made with PCR. The sequencing machine was an Illumina HiSeq 4000. Bulk TCR libraries were generated as previously described, with the TCR primers listed in Table S5 used. The Qiagen AllPrep DNA/RNA kit was used to purify total RNA. Before analysis, reads from multiple sequencing runs of the same library were pooled. Processing in the source paper ran as follows. Reads were retained only if their TCR constant sequence matched exactly, and those retained reads were trimmed to 150 nt and grouped according to their 12-nt molecular barcodes. Reads within each barcode group were sub-clustered using a 15% Levenshtein threshold, and quality-weighted consensus sequences were constructed for each RNA molecule. Non-functional sequences were excluded, and lower-count sequences lying one edit away from another sequence were also excluded. On the basis of fitting two negative binomial distributions, barcode sub-clusters with fewer than 20% of the maximum read count were discarded. Clones were called with MiXCR by TCRdb after fastp trimmed the public reads at Q25, and only in-frame beta chains were retained. Each CDR3 protein appears once, grouped with its most common genes and DNA. These V and J calls derive from TCRdb rather than the authors' analysis. For this sample there are about 100,000 distinct CDR3 sequences; 21% appear just once. Clones ranked in the top ten supply approximately 1% of the sample.

This TCR was recovered from a human donor in good health. Some libraries in this study had Jurkat cell RNA spiked in. The material sequenced was naive CD8+ T cells from blood, with Jurkat cell RNA spiked in. What the cell subset or site label conveys for this sample: FACS-sorted CD8+CD4-CCR7+CD45RA+ naive T cells. The chain uses TRBV12-3 or TRBV12-4 and TRBJ2-7; the D gene is unclear. The sequence in DNA is TGTGCCAGCAGTTTTAATTCGGGCTCCTACGAGCAGTACTTC. This codes for CASSFNSGSYEQYF.